A single T cell receptor (beta chain) is shown here with its context. MiXCR, applied by TCRdb to the RACE reads, yields one record per CDR3 protein. Counted here are almost 40,000 distinct CDR3 sequences, 7.5% to 9% occurring once; the ten biggest clones make up roughly 1.3%. This record belongs to a study of human T cells and chemical hapten exposure. Documented time point: pre-sensitization, week 0. The sample's treatment: therapeutic diphenylcyclopropenone sensitization with weekly scalp DPC. V shed 0 bases, J shed 2 bases, and the junction held 3 bases outside the gene matches. CDR3 length: 15 residues. The germline V gene encodes CDR1 LGHNA and CDR2 YNFKEQ.

The TCR originated in a woman aged 50 to 60 with alopecia areata. Some clones in this sample may be carry-over from other donors' samples. The J gene is TRBJ2-7, the V gene TRBV4-2; the match to TRBD2 covers 8 bases. The sample in question was whole blood, obtained in connection with sensitization to the hapten diphenylcyclopropenone (DPC). In DNA, the CDR3 is TGTGCCAGCAGCCAAGAACTAGCGGCGCCCTACGAGCAGTACTTC. Translation: CASSQELAAPYEQYF.